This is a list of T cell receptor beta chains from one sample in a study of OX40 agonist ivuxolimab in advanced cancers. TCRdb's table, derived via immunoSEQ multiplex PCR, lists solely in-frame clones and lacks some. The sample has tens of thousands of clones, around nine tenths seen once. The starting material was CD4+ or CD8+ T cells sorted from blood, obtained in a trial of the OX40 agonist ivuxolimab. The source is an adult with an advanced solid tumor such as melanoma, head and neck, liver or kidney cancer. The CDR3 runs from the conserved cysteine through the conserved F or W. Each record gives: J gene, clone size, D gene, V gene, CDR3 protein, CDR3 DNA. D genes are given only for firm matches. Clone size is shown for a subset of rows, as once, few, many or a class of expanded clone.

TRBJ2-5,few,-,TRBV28,CASSWVETQYF,TGTGCCAGCAGTTGGGTCGAGACCCAGTACTTC
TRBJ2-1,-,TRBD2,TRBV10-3,CAISAGTSGKYEQFF,TGTGCCATCAGTGCCGGGACTAGCGGGAAGTATGAGCAGTTCTTC
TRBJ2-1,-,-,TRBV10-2,CASTLGFYNEQFF,TGCGCCAGCACTCTGGGATTTTACAATGAGCAGTTCTTC
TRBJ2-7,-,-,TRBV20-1,CSARGEEQYF,TGCAGTGCTAGAGGCGAAGAGCAGTACTTC
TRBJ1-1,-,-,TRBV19,CASSPLRTEAFF,TGTGCCAGTAGTCCCTTGAGGACTGAAGCTTTCTTT
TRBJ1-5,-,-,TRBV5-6,CASSLRAGEYSNQPQHF,TGTGCCAGCAGCTTGCGGGCAGGGGAGTATAGCAATCAGCCCCAGCATTTT
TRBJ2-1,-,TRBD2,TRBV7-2,CASSFWTSGRVQFF,TGTGCCAGCAGCTTCTGGACTAGCGGGAGGGTACAGTTCTTC
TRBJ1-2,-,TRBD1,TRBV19,CASSIVQGAPRDDYTF,TGTGCCAGTAGTATCGTCCAGGGGGCCCCTAGGGATGACTACACCTTC
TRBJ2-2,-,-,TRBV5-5,CASSLGAGELFF,TGTGCCAGCAGCTTGGGCGCCGGGGAGCTGTTTTTT
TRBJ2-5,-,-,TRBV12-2,CASRLTCQETQYF,TGTGCAAGTCGCTTAACGTGCCAAGAGACCCAGTACTTC
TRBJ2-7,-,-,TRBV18,CASSAGQSYEQYF,TGTGCCAGCTCAGCGGGACAGTCCTACGAGCAGTACTTC
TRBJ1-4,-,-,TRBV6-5,CASTSLGREEKLFF,TGTGCCAGCACCTCTCTCGGGAGGGAAGAAAAACTGTTTTTT
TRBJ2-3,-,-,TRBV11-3,CASSPGAPDTQYF,TGTGCCAGCAGCCCCGGGGCTCCGGATACGCAGTATTTT
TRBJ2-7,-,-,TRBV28,CASSFNSKRDSYEQYF,TGTGCCAGCAGTTTTAATAGTAAGCGGGACAGCTACGAGCAGTACTTC
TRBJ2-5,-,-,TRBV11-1,CASSYRDARETQYF,TGTGCCAGCAGCTACCGGGACGCCAGAGAGACCCAGTACTTC
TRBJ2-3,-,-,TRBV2,CASSLTLAADTQYF,TGTGCCAGCAGTCTGACCTTAGCGGCAGATACGCAGTATTTT
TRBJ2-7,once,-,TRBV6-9,CASSYLASYEQYF,TGTGCCAGCAGTTATTTAGCAAGCTACGAGCAGTACTTC